This TCR beta chain was sequenced during a study of T cell changes during pregnancy in multiple sclerosis. Profiling relied on immunoSEQ multiplex PCR, and the TCRdb table lists in-frame clones only, not all of them. Of almost 65,000 clones listed, approximately 90% are singletons. The CDR3 contains 19 residues. Germline CDR1 is MNHEY and CDR2 is SMNVEV (reference sequence). The junction had 10 bases not matched to a gene; V was cut back by 5 bases and J by 0 bases. This TCR came from a female donor with multiple sclerosis, enrolled in a pregnancy study. The chain uses TRBV27 and TRBJ2-1, with 13 bases aligning to TRBD2. This sample comprised peripheral blood, obtained in the first trimester of pregnancy. The CDR3 reads CASSQLAGGTSSSYNEQFF. CDR3 nucleotides: TGTGCCAGCAGTCAACTAGCGGGAGGGACTTCGAGCTCCTACAATGAGCAGTTCTTC.